Presented here are 6 T cell receptor beta chains from one specimen sequenced in a study of blood T cell repertoires in COVID-19 (dated by TCRdb to 2019 to 2021). Library creation used the immunoSEQ multiplex PCR assay. TCRdb re-hosts the immuneACCESS table, in-frame sequences only. Its copies lack some clones; in the studies checked, an unresolved V gene accounts for under half of them, and the cause for the rest is not known. The sample data list a few hundred thousand clones, and 85% of these were observed just once. The ten largest clones take up more than 3% of the sample. The sequenced sample was peripheral blood. Source of these receptors: a woman between 18 and 29 years old with acute or convalescent COVID-19.

The chain employs TRBV2 and TRBJ2-7; maybe TRBD1 (5 bases). This CDR3 spans 13 amino acids. The V gene lost 1 base and the J gene lost 6 bases, with 10 bases spanning the gap. From germline, CDR1 is SNHLY and CDR2 FYNNEI. The DNA for the CDR3 is TGTGCCAGCAGTGAAGGCTGGCAGGGCGAGCAGTACTTC. Amino acids: CASSEGWQGEQYF.

This chain uses TRBV2 with TRBJ2-5; 7 bases are a match to TRBD2. Germline loops: CDR1 SNHLY, CDR2 FYNNEI. This CDR3 has 14 residues. The junction had 2 bases not matched to a gene; V was cut back by 3 bases and J by 1 base. CDR3 loop: CASSEERGQETQYF. The CDR3 DNA reads TGTGCCAGCAGTGAGGAGCGGGGCCAAGAGACCCAGTACTTC.

The gene calls are TRBV7-6 and TRBJ1-4, with 12 bases identical to TRBD1. There are 16 residues in the CDR3. J was trimmed by 8 bases and V by 5 bases; bases with no gene match: 9. Germline values: CDR1 SGHVS, CDR2 FNYEAQ. This chain's CDR3 is CASSHPTGTGGEKLFF. In nucleotides, the CDR3 is TGTGCCAGCAGCCATCCAACCGGGACAGGGGGCGAAAAACTGTTTTTT.

A few counts support this clone. The J gene is TRBJ1-1, the V gene TRBV19; D uncertain. CDR3 length: 12 residues. The V end was cut by 6 bases, the J end by 4 bases, with 9 bases between. Germline-derived CDR1 and CDR2 are LNHDA and SQIVND (reference sequence). CDR3: CASSHVGTEAFF. The CDR3 DNA is TGTGCCAGTAGCCATGTCGGCACTGAAGCTTTCTTT.

The chain uses TRBV5-8 and TRBJ2-5, with a possible D match to TRBD2 (5 bases). The CDR3 has 15 residues. V lost 0 bases and J 5 bases, leaving 14 bases between the germline ends. The germline V gene encodes CDR1 SGHTS and CDR2 YDEGEE. Here the CDR3 DNA reads TGTGCCAGCAGCTTGGACGGGATGGCCCAGGAGACCCAGTACTTC. Encoded protein: CASSLDGMAQETQYF.

V gene TRBV3-1 (or the pseudogene TRBV3-2) combines with J gene TRBJ2-5, with D possibly TRBD2 on 5 matching bases. Germline-derived CDR1 and CDR2 are LGHDT and YNNKEL (reference sequence). The V gene lost 0 bases and the J gene lost 11 bases, with 10 bases spanning the gap. This CDR3 contains 12 residues. The CDR3 sequence: CASSQDVRDQYF. CDR3 DNA: TGTGCCAGCAGCCAAGATGTCCGGGATCAGTACTTC.